What follows are 13 T cell receptor beta chains derived from one specimen sequenced in a study of blood T cell repertoires in COVID-19 (dated by TCRdb to 2020 to 2021). The method behind the library was the immunoSEQ multiplex PCR assay. The source is immuneACCESS, and TCRdb retained only in-frame sequences with V and J called. Part of the clones is not carried over; for the studies checked, unresolved V genes explain less than half of this, and the remainder is unexplained. In this sample the table shows fewer than 300,000 clones, roughly 79% of which occur a single time. Around 3.2% of the sample rests with the top ten. The sequencing input was peripheral blood. These receptors all stem from a woman aged 60-75 years with active or convalescent COVID-19.

The rearrangement joins TRBV15 to TRBJ1-1; D uncertain. The CDR3 length is 18 residues. With 1 base removed from V and 11 bases from J, the gap between germline ends came to 29 bases. Germline V gene sequence: CDR1 LNHNV, CDR2 YYDKDF (reference sequence). The CDR3 sequence: CATSRAGLLVHFRKVAFF. In nucleotides, the CDR3 is TGTGCCACCAGCAGAGCGGGGTTATTAGTACACTTTCGTAAGGTGGCTTTCTTT.

There are a few counts of this clone. The chain joins TRBV5-1 to TRBJ2-7; 8 bases are shared with TRBD2. This CDR3 has 15 residues. The J segment lost 2 bases and the V segment lost 7 bases, leaving 11 bases of the junction unmatched. Germline values: CDR1 SGHRS, CDR2 YFSETQ. The CDR3 protein is CASAGGISAPYEQYF. As DNA, the CDR3 is TGCGCCAGCGCGGGGGGTATAAGTGCGCCCTACGAGCAGTACTTC.

The chain uses TRBV12-5 and TRBJ2-4; D perhaps matches TRBD1 (5 bases). The CDR3 covers 15 residues. Trimming cost V 0 bases and J 8 bases, with 14 bases left between them. CDR1 is LGHNT and CDR2 is FRNRAP in the germline V gene. CDR3 loop: CASGLVLGQSHIQYF. The DNA of the CDR3 is TGTGCTAGTGGTTTGGTATTAGGACAAAGTCACATTCAGTACTTC.

This chain's CDR3 is CAWSVRRGLNEQYF. CDR3 nucleotides: TGTGCCTGGAGTGTACGCAGGGGTCTTAACGAGCAGTACTTC. The chain links TRBV30 to TRBJ2-7; D possibly corresponds to TRBD1 (6 bases). V gave up 0 bases and J gave up 5 bases, with 14 bases separating them. Germline CDR1 GTSNPN, CDR2 SVGIG (reference sequence). CDR3 size: 14 residues. Drawing the rest from reference TRBV30 and TRBJ2-7, the complete variable domain is SQTIHQWPATLVQPVGSPLSLECTVEGTSNPNLYWYRQAAGRGLQLLFYSVGIGQISSEVPQNLSASRPQDRQFILSSKKLLLSDSGFYLCAWSVRRGLNEQYFGPGTRLTVT.

V usage is TRBV9 and J usage is TRBJ2-7; 7 nucleotides agree with TRBD2. V shed 0 bases and J 5 bases; nucleotides not matched to a gene: 2. CDR3 length: 13 residues. Germline CDR1 is SGDLS and CDR2 is YYNGEE. In nucleotides, the CDR3 is TGTGCCAGCAGCGTAGGGGGAGGGGACGAGCAGTACTTC. This translates into CASSVGGGDEQYF.

The table lists this clone with a few counts. V usage is TRBV5-5 and J usage is TRBJ1-2, with TRBD1 matching 7 bases. The V segment lost 0 bases and the J segment 0 bases; nucleotides outside the gene matches: 8. There are 17 residues in the CDR3. CDR1 is SGHKS, CDR2 YYEKEE, per germline (reference sequence). CDR3 sequence: CASSLVGLGTANYGYTF. In nucleotides, the CDR3 is TGTGCCAGCAGCTTGGTAGGCCTAGGGACAGCTAACTATGGCTACACCTTC. The full variable domain, its missing parts supplied by reference TRBV5-5 and TRBJ1-2, is DAGVTQSPTHLIKTRGQQVTLRCSPISGHKSVSWYQQVLGQGPQFIFQYYEKEERGRGNFPDRFSARQFPNYSSELNVNALLLGDSALYLCASSLVGLGTANYGYTFGSGTRLTVV.

V is TRBV14 and J is TRBJ1-2; possible D gene TRBD1, 5 bases. The V gene's germline CDR1 is SGHDN and CDR2 FVKESK. The CDR3 contains 14 residues. Trimming took off 0 bases at V and 4 bases at J, with 9 bases between the two ends. The CDR3 loop reads CASSQDLQAYGYTF. CDR3 sequence (DNA): TGTGCCAGCAGCCAAGACTTACAGGCCTATGGCTACACCTTC.

This chain links TRBV7-9 with TRBJ2-1; 7 bases are shared with TRBD2. V dropped 6 bases and J dropped 3; count of bases not matched to a gene: 8. Germline values: CDR1 SEHNR, CDR2 FQNEAQ (reference sequence). CDR3 length: 15 residues. This chain's CDR3 is CASRLLSGDYNEQFF. The DNA of the CDR3 is TGTGCCAGCAGGCTTCTAAGCGGGGACTACAATGAGCAGTTCTTC. Full variable domain (missing parts from reference TRBV7-9 and TRBJ2-1): DTGVSQNPRHKITKRGQNVTFRCDPISEHNRLYWYRQTLGQGPEFLTYFQNEAQLEKSRLLSDRFSAERPKGSFSTLEIQRTEQGDSAMYLCASRLLSGDYNEQFFGPGTRLTVL.

Many counts were recorded for this clone. This rearrangement joins TRBV2 to TRBJ1-1, with 7 bases identical to TRBD1. Germline CDR1 is SNHLY and CDR2 is FYNNEI. After removal of 7 bases from V and 4 bases from J, the junction contained 6 bases not matched to a gene. This CDR3 is built from 13 residues. CDR3 nucleotide sequence: TGTGCCAGCACCCTACAGGGGATCACTGAAGCTTTCTTT. It encodes CASTLQGITEAFF.

This chain links TRBV16 with TRBJ2-1; D might be TRBD2 (5 bases). The V end was cut by 3 bases, the J end by 12 bases, with 18 bases between. Germline V gene data show CDR1 as KGHSY and CDR2 as FQNENV. This CDR3 comprises 14 residues. CDR3 DNA sequence: TGTGCCAGCAGCCAGTCCTTAGAGGACCGGGGGCAGTTCTTC. Translation gives CASSQSLEDRGQFF.

The chain couples TRBV5-4 to TRBJ2-1; tentatively, D is TRBD2 (5 bases). Germline CDR1 SGHNT, CDR2 YYREEE (reference sequence). V was cut by 0 bases and J by 6 bases, with 10 bases left in between. The CDR3 has 14 residues. The CDR3 nucleotides are TGTGCCAGCAGCTTGGCTCGACGGGGCAATGAGCAGTTCTTC. It codes for CASSLARRGNEQFF. Full variable domain (outside the CDR3, taken from reference TRBV5-4 and TRBJ2-1): ETGVTQSPTHLIKTRGQQVTLRCSSQSGHNTVSWYQQALGQGPQFIFQYYREEENGRGNFPPRFSGLQFPNYSSELNVNALELDDSALYLCASSLARRGNEQFFGPGTRLTVL.

V gene TRBV7-9 combines with J gene TRBJ2-1, with TRBD2 matching over 12 bases. This CDR3 contains 16 residues. CDR1 SEHNR and CDR2 FQNEAQ come from the germline V gene (reference sequence). V lost 5 bases and J lost 5; bases outside the gene matches: 7. CDR3 residues: CASSPPGLAGNNEQFF. The CDR3 DNA reads as TGTGCCAGCAGCCCCCCGGGACTAGCGGGTAACAATGAGCAGTTCTTC.

The chain links TRBV7-3 to TRBJ1-2; a possible D gene is TRBD1 (5 bases). The V end lost 5 bases, the J end lost 3 bases, and 10 bases lay between the germline ends. Germline assignment: CDR1 SGHTA and CDR2 FQGTGA. This CDR3 comprises 13 residues. The CDR3 DNA sequence: TGTGCCAGCAGCCGGGGGGTTGACTATGGCTACACCTTC. Amino acid sequence: CASSRGVDYGYTF.